The next 7 T cell receptor beta chains were all read from a single sample in a study of breast tumors, draining lymph nodes, adjacent tissues. TCRdb reprocessed the multiplex PCR reads with MiXCR, giving one entry per CDR3 protein. The data hold more than 200,000 distinct CDR3 sequences, with approximately 30% observed a single time. The lymph nodes were axillary draining lymph nodes from breast cancer patients. The source material was axillary lymph node tissue. These receptors were collected from a female donor with breast cancer. Some clones in this sample may be carry-over from other donors' samples.

This clonotype has a count of ten or more. V usage is TRBV11-2 and J usage is TRBJ1-6; no reliable D call. Germline values: CDR1 SGHAT, CDR2 FQNNGV. The germline V and J ends were trimmed by 2 bases and 1 base, with 6 bases remaining between them. This CDR3 comprises 15 residues. In nucleotides, the CDR3 is TGTGCCAGCAGCTTACTGGGGTCCTATAATTCACCCCTCCACTTT. It yields the protein CASSLLGSYNSPLHF. The full variable domain, rest sourced from reference TRBV11-2 and TRBJ1-6, is EAGVAQSPRYKIIEKRQSVAFWCNPISGHATLYWYQQILGQGPKLLIQFQNNGVVDDSQLPKDRFSAERLKGVDSTLKIQPAKLEDSAVYLCASSLLGSYNSPLHFGNGTRLTVT.

The V gene is TRBV6-2 or TRBV6-3, the J gene TRBJ2-2; no clear D gene. V gave up 3 bases and J gave up 7 bases, with 12 bases separating them. CDR3 length: 14 residues. From germline, CDR1 is MNHEY and CDR2 SVGEGT. The CDR3 loop is CASSYIYPGGELFF. CDR3 in DNA: TGTGCCAGCAGTTATATATACCCGGGCGGGGAGCTGTTTTTT.

This clonotype was detected a few times. Just one base apart from a much larger clone, this may be a read error. The chain employs TRBV4-2 and TRBJ2-7, with D maybe TRBD1 (6 bases). The CDR3 is 15 residues long. Per the germline V gene, CDR1 is LGHNA and CDR2 is YNFKEQ. Trimming left V 5 bases short and J 0 bases short, with 14 bases between. CDR3 in DNA: TGTGCCAGCAGCTCGCCGGGACAATACTCCTACGAGCAGTACTTC. Amino acids: CASSSPGQYSYEQYF.

This rearrangement joins TRBV30 to TRBJ1-4; 11 nucleotides align to TRBD1. This CDR3 has 16 amino acids. V dropped 0 bases and J dropped 7; count of bases not matched to a gene: 7. CDR1 and CDR2 (germline): GTSNPN, SVGIG (reference sequence). The CDR3 sequence: CAWSVGTGGSGEKLFF. CDR3 bases: TGTGCCTGGAGTGTAGGGACAGGGGGATCTGGTGAAAAACTGTTTTTT. Looking up the rest from reference TRBV30 and TRBJ1-4 gives the full variable domain: SQTIHQWPATLVQPVGSPLSLECTVEGTSNPNLYWYRQAAGRGLQLLFYSVGIGQISSEVPQNLSASRPQDRQFILSSKKLLLSDSGFYLCAWSVGTGGSGEKLFFGSGTQLSVL.

This clonotype was counted many times. This chain joins TRBV25-1 and TRBJ2-3; no reliable D call. In germline, CDR1 is MGHDK, CDR2 SYGVNS. The CDR3 sequence is 14 residues long. V shed 2 bases and J shed 1 base, with 7 bases lying between them. The DNA for the CDR3 is TGTGCCAGCAGTGAAGTAGACCGCACAGATACGCAGTATTTT. The encoded protein is CASSEVDRTDTQYF.

V gene TRBV19 combines with J gene TRBJ1-2; D call uncertain. Per germline, CDR1 LNHDA and CDR2 SQIVND (reference sequence). Trimming removed 6 bases from V and 9 bases from J, with 11 bases in between. This CDR3 contains 11 residues. DNA for the CDR3: TGTGCCAGTAGCAGCGGGAGTCGCTACACCTTC. Protein: CASSSGSRYTF.

The table lists this clonotype with many counts. The chain carries TRBV4-3 and TRBJ2-3, with 11 bases matching TRBD2. The CDR3 extends over 18 amino acids. Germline assignment: CDR1 LGHNA and CDR2 YSLEER. Trimming removed 3 bases from V and 2 bases from J; junction bases left unmatched: 10. CDR3 loop: CASSQMTSGEVNTDTQYF. The CDR3 DNA reads TGCGCCAGCAGCCAGATGACTAGCGGGGAGGTGAACACAGATACGCAGTATTTT.